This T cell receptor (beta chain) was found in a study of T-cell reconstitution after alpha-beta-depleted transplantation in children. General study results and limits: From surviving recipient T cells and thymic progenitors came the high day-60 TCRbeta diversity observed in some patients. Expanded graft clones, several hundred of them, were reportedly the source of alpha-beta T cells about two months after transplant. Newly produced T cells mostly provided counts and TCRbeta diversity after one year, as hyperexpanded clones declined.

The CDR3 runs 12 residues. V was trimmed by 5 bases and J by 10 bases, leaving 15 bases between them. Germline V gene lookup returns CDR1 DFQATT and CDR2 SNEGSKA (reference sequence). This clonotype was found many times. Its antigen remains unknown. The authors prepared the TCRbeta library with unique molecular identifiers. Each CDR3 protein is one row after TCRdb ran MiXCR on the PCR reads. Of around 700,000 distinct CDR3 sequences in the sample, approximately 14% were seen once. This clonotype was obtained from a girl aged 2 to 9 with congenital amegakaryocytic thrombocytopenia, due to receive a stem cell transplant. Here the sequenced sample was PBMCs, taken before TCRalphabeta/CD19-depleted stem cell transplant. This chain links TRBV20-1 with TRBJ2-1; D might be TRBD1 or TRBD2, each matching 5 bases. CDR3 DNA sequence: TGCAGTGCTCCCCGGGACCCCGACGAGCAGTTCTTC. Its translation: CSAPRDPDEQFF.